This TCR beta chain is drawn from a study of T-cell reconstitution after alpha-beta-depleted transplantation in children. The TCRbeta library incorporated unique molecular identifiers. MiXCR, run by TCRdb on the PCR reads, gives a single entry per CDR3 protein. The table has about 500,000 distinct CDR3 sequences, 32% seen once. Germline V gene sequence: CDR1 SEHNR, CDR2 FQNEAQ (reference sequence). Trimming pared 5 bases from V and 4 bases from J, leaving 18 bases between. The CDR3 covers 16 residues. The origin of this receptor is a human donor who donated a stem cell graft to a child with aplastic anemia. The chain is built from TRBV7-9 and TRBJ2-1, with D unclear. Sequencing used PBMCs from the stem cell graft donor, obtained from the stem cell graft. The CDR3 spells CASSPLDPAQYNEQFF. CDR3 coding DNA: TGTGCCAGCAGCCCTCTGGATCCCGCTCAGTACAATGAGCAGTTCTTC.